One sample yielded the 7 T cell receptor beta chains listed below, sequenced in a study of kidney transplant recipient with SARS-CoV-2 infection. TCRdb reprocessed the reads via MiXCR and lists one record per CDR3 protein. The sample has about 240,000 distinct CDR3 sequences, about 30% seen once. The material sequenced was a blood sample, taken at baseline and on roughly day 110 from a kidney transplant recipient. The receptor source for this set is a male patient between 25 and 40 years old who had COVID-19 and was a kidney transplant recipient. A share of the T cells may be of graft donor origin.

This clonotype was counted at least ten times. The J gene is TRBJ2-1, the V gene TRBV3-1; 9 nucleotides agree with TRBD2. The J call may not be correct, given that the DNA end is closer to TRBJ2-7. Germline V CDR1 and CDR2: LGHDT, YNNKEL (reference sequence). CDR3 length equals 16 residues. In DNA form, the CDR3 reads TGTGCCAGCAGCCCCGCGAGGGGAGCGGGGGGATACGAGCAGTACTTC. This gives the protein CASSPARGAGGYEQYF.

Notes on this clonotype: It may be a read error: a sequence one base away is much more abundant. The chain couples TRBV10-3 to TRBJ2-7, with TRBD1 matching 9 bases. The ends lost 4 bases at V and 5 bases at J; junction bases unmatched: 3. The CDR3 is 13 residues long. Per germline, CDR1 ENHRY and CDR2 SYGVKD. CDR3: CAISGQGGDEQYF. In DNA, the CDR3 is TGTGCCATCAGTGGACAGGGGGGTGACGAGCAGTACTTC.

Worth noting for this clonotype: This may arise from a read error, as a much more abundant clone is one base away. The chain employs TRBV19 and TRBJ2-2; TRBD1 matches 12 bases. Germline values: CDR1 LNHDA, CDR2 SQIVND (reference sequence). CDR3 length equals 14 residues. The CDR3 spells CVSRDRGPAGELFF. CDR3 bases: TGTGTCAGTAGGGACAGGGGGCCCGCCGGGGAGCTGTTTTTT.

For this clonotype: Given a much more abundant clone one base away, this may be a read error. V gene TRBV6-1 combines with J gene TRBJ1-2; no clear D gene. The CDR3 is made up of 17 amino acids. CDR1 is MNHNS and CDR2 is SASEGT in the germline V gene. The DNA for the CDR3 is TGTGCCAGCAGTACTAAGGTCTCTATGCGAAAGACCTATGACTACACCTTC. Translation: CASSTKVSMRKTYDYTF.

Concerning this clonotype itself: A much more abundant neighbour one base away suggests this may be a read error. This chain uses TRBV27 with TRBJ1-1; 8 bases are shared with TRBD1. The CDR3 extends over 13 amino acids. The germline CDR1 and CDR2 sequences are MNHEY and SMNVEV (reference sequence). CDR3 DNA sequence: TGTGCCAGCAGACAGGGGGGCGGGACTGGAGCTTTCTTT. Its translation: CASRQGGGTGAFF.

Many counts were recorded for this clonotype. The CDR3 DNA sequence: TGCGCCAGCAGTCCCGACAGAAGATCGCGAAAGACCTATGGCTACACCTTC. Its translation is CASSPDRRSRKTYGYTF. The genes are TRBV10-1 and TRBJ1-2; D might be TRBD1 (5 bases). Germline loops: CDR1 WNHNN, CDR2 SYGVQD (reference sequence). This CDR3 region has 17 residues. Deletions cut 5 bases from V and 4 bases from J, with 23 bases between.

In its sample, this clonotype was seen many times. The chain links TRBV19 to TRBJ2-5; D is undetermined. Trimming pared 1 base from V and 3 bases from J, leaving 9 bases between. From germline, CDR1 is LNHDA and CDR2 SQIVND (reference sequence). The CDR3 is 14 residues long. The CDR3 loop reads CASSIAVEEETQYF. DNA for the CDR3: TGTGCCAGTAGTATAGCCGTTGAGGAAGAGACCCAGTACTTC.